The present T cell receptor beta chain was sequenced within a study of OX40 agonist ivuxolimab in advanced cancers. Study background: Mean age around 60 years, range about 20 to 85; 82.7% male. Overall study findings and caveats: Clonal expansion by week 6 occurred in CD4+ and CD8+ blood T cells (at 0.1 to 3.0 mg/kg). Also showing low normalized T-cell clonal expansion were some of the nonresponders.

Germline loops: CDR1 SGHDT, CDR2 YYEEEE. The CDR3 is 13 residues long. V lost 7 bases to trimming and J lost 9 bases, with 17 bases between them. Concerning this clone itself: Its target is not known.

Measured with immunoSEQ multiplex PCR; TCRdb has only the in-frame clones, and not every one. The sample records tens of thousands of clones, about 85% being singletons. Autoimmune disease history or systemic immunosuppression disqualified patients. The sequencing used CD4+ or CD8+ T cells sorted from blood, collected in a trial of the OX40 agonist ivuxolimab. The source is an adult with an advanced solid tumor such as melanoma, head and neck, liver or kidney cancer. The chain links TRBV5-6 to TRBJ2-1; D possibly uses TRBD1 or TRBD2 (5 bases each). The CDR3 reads CASRLLGVSEQFF. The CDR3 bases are TGTGCCAGCCGCCTCCTGGGGGTTAGTGAGCAGTTCTTC.